A selection of T cell receptor beta chains follows, all from one sample in a study of T cell responses to AZD1222 COVID-19 vaccine. The table came from immunoSEQ multiplex PCR; TCRdb's copy has only in-frame clones and leaves some out. The sample has 120,000 or so clones; 90% to 95% are singletons. Sequenced here: peripheral blood, sampled 28 days after the second AZD1222 dose. Every receptor here comes from an adult who received the AZD1222 COVID-19 vaccine. The CDR3 runs from the conserved cysteine through the conserved F or W. Each record gives: clone size, J gene, V gene, D gene, CDR3 protein, CDR3 DNA. A D gene is named only where the DNA matches it firmly. A row's size may be missing; if present it is once, few, many or a size class.

abundance: -
j_gene: TRBJ2-7
v_gene: TRBV6-2/TRBV6-3
d_gene: TRBD1
CDR3aa: CASSLGQGAEQYF
CDR3nt: TGTGCCAGCAGCCTGGGACAGGGGGCCGAGCAGTACTTC

abundance: once
j_gene: TRBJ2-7
v_gene: TRBV2
d_gene: -
CDR3aa: CASSERSRAYF
CDR3nt: TGTGCCAGCAGTGAAAGGTCGCGGGCGTACTTC

abundance: few
j_gene: TRBJ1-4
v_gene: TRBV18
d_gene: TRBD1
CDR3aa: CASSPQGAYEKLFF
CDR3nt: TGTGCCAGCTCACCTCAGGGGGCCTATGAAAAACTGTTTTTT

abundance: -
j_gene: TRBJ2-3
v_gene: TRBV11-2
d_gene: TRBD2
CDR3aa: CASSEAGGPPDTQYF
CDR3nt: TGTGCCAGCAGCGAAGCGGGGGGCCCCCCAGATACGCAGTATTTT

abundance: -
j_gene: TRBJ2-2
v_gene: TRBV18
d_gene: -
CDR3aa: CASSPQAANTGELFF
CDR3nt: TGTGCCAGCTCACCACAGGCCGCGAACACCGGGGAGCTGTTTTTT

abundance: -
j_gene: TRBJ2-3
v_gene: TRBV11-2
d_gene: -
CDR3aa: CASSPKVSFTDTQYF
CDR3nt: TGTGCCAGCAGCCCCAAGGTGTCTTTCACAGATACGCAGTATTTT

abundance: -
j_gene: TRBJ1-3
v_gene: TRBV7-2
d_gene: -
CDR3aa: CASSALDSVGNTIYF
CDR3nt: TGTGCCAGCAGCGCATTAGACTCGGTCGGAAACACCATATATTTT

abundance: -
j_gene: TRBJ2-2
v_gene: TRBV19
d_gene: TRBD2
CDR3aa: CASRLAGQNTGELFF
CDR3nt: TGTGCCAGTAGGTTAGCGGGGCAGAACACCGGGGAGCTGTTTTTT

abundance: -
j_gene: TRBJ1-2
v_gene: TRBV6-2/TRBV6-3
d_gene: TRBD1
CDR3aa: CASSPQGYYGYTF
CDR3nt: TGTGCCAGCAGTCCACAGGGGTACTATGGCTACACCTTC

abundance: once
j_gene: TRBJ2-5
v_gene: TRBV5-8
d_gene: -
CDR3aa: CASSLEGWEQETQYF
CDR3nt: TGTGCCAGCAGCTTGGAAGGTTGGGAGCAAGAGACCCAGTACTTC

abundance: -
j_gene: TRBJ1-1
v_gene: TRBV6-6
d_gene: -
CDR3aa: CASSSQVEAFF
CDR3nt: TGTGCCAGCAGTTCTCAAGTTGAAGCTTTCTTT

abundance: -
j_gene: TRBJ2-7
v_gene: TRBV5-8
d_gene: -
CDR3aa: CASSFGGGGYEQYF
CDR3nt: TGTGCCAGCAGCTTCGGGGGAGGGGGCTACGAGCAGTACTTC

abundance: -
j_gene: TRBJ2-3
v_gene: TRBV19
d_gene: TRBD2
CDR3aa: CASSIVTSGTDTQYF
CDR3nt: TGTGCCAGTAGTATCGTGACTAGCGGGACAGATACGCAGTATTTT

abundance: -
j_gene: TRBJ2-2
v_gene: TRBV27
d_gene: -
CDR3aa: CASSFRWGLAGELFF
CDR3nt: TGTGCCAGCAGTTTCCGATGGGGGTTGGCCGGGGAGCTGTTTTTT

abundance: -
j_gene: TRBJ1-1
v_gene: TRBV5-1
d_gene: -
CDR3aa: CASSRGGVTEAFF
CDR3nt: TGCGCCAGCAGCCGGGGTGGGGTTACTGAAGCTTTCTTT

abundance: once
j_gene: TRBJ2-7
v_gene: TRBV10-3
d_gene: -
CDR3aa: CAISAPPTSYEQYF
CDR3nt: TGTGCCATCAGTGCTCCCCCTACTAGCTACGAGCAGTACTTC

abundance: -
j_gene: TRBJ1-3
v_gene: TRBV7-9
d_gene: -
CDR3aa: CASSSTGNSGNTIYF
CDR3nt: TGTGCCAGCAGCTCAACGGGGAACTCTGGAAACACCATATATTTT

abundance: -
j_gene: TRBJ2-3
v_gene: TRBV5-1
d_gene: TRBD1
CDR3aa: CASSTGALGTDTQYF
CDR3nt: TGCGCCAGCAGTACAGGGGCCCTTGGCACAGATACGCAGTATTTT

abundance: few
j_gene: TRBJ1-5
v_gene: TRBV19
d_gene: -
CDR3aa: CASSLNDRISNQPQHF
CDR3nt: TGTGCCAGTAGTTTAAATGACAGGATTAGCAATCAGCCCCAGCATTTT

abundance: -
j_gene: TRBJ2-2
v_gene: TRBV27
d_gene: TRBD2
CDR3aa: CASLGSGRMNTGELFF
CDR3nt: TGTGCCAGCCTCGGTAGCGGGAGGATGAACACCGGGGAGCTGTTTTTT

abundance: -
j_gene: TRBJ1-1
v_gene: TRBV7-9
d_gene: TRBD1
CDR3aa: CASSSGGTGWNTEAFF
CDR3nt: TGTGCCAGCAGCTCCGGTGGGACAGGGTGGAACACTGAAGCTTTCTTT

abundance: -
j_gene: TRBJ1-3
v_gene: TRBV27
d_gene: -
CDR3aa: CASSLERGPGNTIYF
CDR3nt: TGTGCCAGCAGTTTGGAGCGGGGACCTGGAAACACCATATATTTT

abundance: -
j_gene: TRBJ1-2
v_gene: TRBV12-3/TRBV12-4
d_gene: TRBD1
CDR3aa: CASQGATNYGYTF
CDR3nt: TGTGCCAGCCAGGGGGCGACAAACTATGGCTACACCTTC

abundance: -
j_gene: TRBJ2-1
v_gene: TRBV5-4
d_gene: -
CDR3aa: CASSLDSSPILEQFF
CDR3nt: TGTGCCAGCAGCTTGGATAGCAGTCCGATTTTAGAGCAGTTCTTC

abundance: -
j_gene: TRBJ1-5
v_gene: TRBV6-5
d_gene: -
CDR3aa: CASSSGSHNQPQHF
CDR3nt: TGTGCCAGCAGTTCGGGGAGCCACAATCAGCCCCAGCATTTT

abundance: -
j_gene: TRBJ2-7
v_gene: TRBV11-2
d_gene: TRBD1
CDR3aa: CASSLDSRGNQDEQYF
CDR3nt: TGTGCCAGCAGCTTAGATAGCAGGGGGAATCAGGACGAGCAGTACTTC

abundance: -
j_gene: TRBJ2-3
v_gene: TRBV6-5
d_gene: -
CDR3aa: CASRSPDTQYF
CDR3nt: TGTGCCAGCAGGAGCCCAGATACGCAGTATTTT

abundance: -
j_gene: TRBJ1-5
v_gene: TRBV18
d_gene: TRBD1
CDR3aa: CASSPQGANQPQHF
CDR3nt: TGTGCCAGCTCACCACAGGGGGCGAATCAGCCCCAGCATTTT

abundance: -
j_gene: TRBJ1-4
v_gene: TRBV4-3
d_gene: -
CDR3aa: CASSQDPSGGSLFGEKLFF
CDR3nt: TGCGCCAGCAGCCAAGATCCCTCGGGGGGCTCGTTGTTCGGGGAAAAACTGTTTTTT

abundance: -
j_gene: TRBJ2-5
v_gene: TRBV18
d_gene: -
CDR3aa: CASSSLGETQYF
CDR3nt: TGTGCCAGCTCTTCACTGGGGGAGACCCAGTACTTC

abundance: -
j_gene: TRBJ2-2
v_gene: TRBV6-5
d_gene: TRBD2
CDR3aa: CASRPGLVAGELFF
CDR3nt: TGTGCCAGCAGGCCGGGACTAGTGGCCGGGGAGCTGTTTTTT

abundance: -
j_gene: TRBJ1-5
v_gene: TRBV6-5
d_gene: -
CDR3aa: CASSYSGGRDQPQHF
CDR3nt: TGTGCCAGCAGTTACTCGGGGGGTAGGGATCAGCCCCAGCATTTT

abundance: -
j_gene: TRBJ1-2
v_gene: TRBV6-5
d_gene: TRBD1
CDR3aa: CASRPTPGGGGYTF
CDR3nt: TGTGCCAGCAGGCCCACCCCAGGGGGTGGCGGCTACACCTTC

abundance: -
j_gene: TRBJ2-1
v_gene: TRBV9
d_gene: -
CDR3aa: CASSVATGTSNEQFF
CDR3nt: TGTGCCAGCAGCGTAGCTACGGGTACCAGCAATGAGCAGTTCTTC

abundance: -
j_gene: TRBJ1-1
v_gene: TRBV28
d_gene: -
CDR3aa: CASIPGPMNTEAFF
CDR3nt: TGTGCCAGCATCCCGGGACCTATGAACACTGAAGCTTTCTTT

abundance: -
j_gene: TRBJ1-1
v_gene: TRBV18
d_gene: -
CDR3aa: CASSPVQNTEAFF
CDR3nt: TGTGCCAGCTCACCCGTACAGAACACTGAAGCTTTCTTT

abundance: -
j_gene: TRBJ2-4
v_gene: TRBV30
d_gene: TRBD1
CDR3aa: CAWRHGGQGKNIQYF
CDR3nt: TGTGCCTGGAGGCACGGGGGACAGGGAAAAAACATTCAGTACTTC

abundance: -
j_gene: TRBJ1-2
v_gene: TRBV20-1
d_gene: -
CDR3aa: CSATPSSGYTF
CDR3nt: TGCAGTGCCACGCCCAGTTCGGGCTACACCTTC

abundance: -
j_gene: TRBJ1-4
v_gene: TRBV14
d_gene: -
CDR3aa: CASSQDWGSEELFF
CDR3nt: TGTGCCAGCAGCCAAGATTGGGGCTCAGAGGAACTGTTTTTT

abundance: -
j_gene: TRBJ2-1
v_gene: TRBV6-5
d_gene: -
CDR3aa: CASTRQAREQFF
CDR3nt: TGTGCCAGCACCAGACAGGCTCGTGAGCAGTTCTTC

abundance: -
j_gene: TRBJ1-2
v_gene: TRBV7-2
d_gene: TRBD1
CDR3aa: CASSFSPGGVLGYTF
CDR3nt: TGTGCCAGCAGCTTCAGCCCAGGGGGCGTGCTCGGCTACACCTTC

abundance: -
j_gene: TRBJ2-7
v_gene: TRBV7-2
d_gene: TRBD1
CDR3aa: CASSLTTGGTYEQYF
CDR3nt: TGTGCCAGCAGCTTAACGACAGGGGGGACCTACGAGCAGTACTTC

abundance: -
j_gene: TRBJ1-4
v_gene: TRBV2
d_gene: -
CDR3aa: CASRKGEGQEKLFF
CDR3nt: TGTGCCAGCAGGAAGGGGGAGGGGCAGGAAAAACTGTTTTTT

abundance: -
j_gene: TRBJ1-6
v_gene: TRBV7-9
d_gene: -
CDR3aa: CASSLSSSYNSPLHF
CDR3nt: TGTGCCAGCAGCTTATCCAGCTCCTATAATTCACCCCTCCACTTT

abundance: -
j_gene: TRBJ2-3
v_gene: TRBV6-1
d_gene: -
CDR3aa: CASSERGTDTQYF
CDR3nt: TGTGCCAGCAGTGAAAGGGGCACAGATACGCAGTATTTT

abundance: -
j_gene: TRBJ1-2
v_gene: TRBV6-2/TRBV6-3
d_gene: -
CDR3aa: CASSYSSFRETNYGYTF
CDR3nt: TGTGCCAGCAGTTACTCGAGTTTTCGGGAAACTAACTATGGCTACACCTTC

abundance: -
j_gene: TRBJ1-5
v_gene: TRBV4-1
d_gene: TRBD1
CDR3aa: CARSRQGANQPQHF
CDR3nt: TGCGCCCGCAGCCGACAGGGCGCCAATCAGCCCCAGCATTTT

abundance: -
j_gene: TRBJ2-3
v_gene: TRBV10-3
d_gene: -
CDR3aa: CAITGTSTDTQYF
CDR3nt: TGTGCCATCACTGGGACTAGCACAGATACGCAGTATTTT

abundance: -
j_gene: TRBJ1-5
v_gene: TRBV6-5
d_gene: -
CDR3aa: CASSYRQGGNQPQHF
CDR3nt: TGTGCCAGCAGTTACCGGCAGGGTGGCAATCAGCCCCAGCATTTT

abundance: -
j_gene: TRBJ2-2
v_gene: TRBV7-8
d_gene: TRBD2
CDR3aa: CASRAGGPGELFF
CDR3nt: TGTGCCAGCAGAGCGGGGGGGCCCGGGGAGCTGTTTTTT

abundance: -
j_gene: TRBJ2-7
v_gene: TRBV27
d_gene: TRBD1
CDR3aa: CASSYRDSYEQYF
CDR3nt: TGTGCCAGCAGTTATCGGGACAGCTACGAGCAGTACTTC

abundance: -
j_gene: TRBJ2-7
v_gene: TRBV5-1
d_gene: -
CDR3aa: CASSGQGRYEQYF
CDR3nt: TGCGCCAGCAGCGGTCAGGGGAGATACGAGCAGTACTTC

abundance: -
j_gene: TRBJ1-1
v_gene: TRBV7-9
d_gene: -
CDR3aa: CASSPGQINTEAFF
CDR3nt: TGTGCCAGCAGCCCAGGGCAGATAAACACTGAAGCTTTCTTT

abundance: -
j_gene: TRBJ2-7
v_gene: TRBV4-1
d_gene: -
CDR3aa: CASSGRQSYEQYF
CDR3nt: TGCGCCAGCAGCGGACGACAAAGCTACGAGCAGTACTTC

abundance: -
j_gene: TRBJ2-4
v_gene: TRBV7-2
d_gene: -
CDR3aa: CASSLGASDIQYF
CDR3nt: TGTGCCAGCAGCTTAGGGGCGTCGGACATTCAGTACTTC